Shown below are 17 T cell receptor beta chains from a single sample sequenced in a study of beta chain features in type 1 diabetes. Investigators reverse transcribed all isolated RNA, so they sequenced expressed TCRB transcripts. The table came from immunoSEQ multiplex PCR; TCRdb's copy has only in-frame clones and leaves some out. This table holds a few hundred thousand clones, roughly 30% found once. Sequencing input: central memory CD4+ T cells from blood. Receptors originate from a young man in good health.

V usage is TRBV18 and J usage is TRBJ1-5, with 8 bases aligning to TRBD1. CDR1 is KGHSH, CDR2 LQKENI, per germline. CDR3 length: 15 residues. Trimming took 8 bases from V and 5 from J; bases not matched to a gene: 11. The CDR3 sequence: CASRPTGGEDQPQHF. The CDR3, as DNA: TGTGCCAGCCGACCCACAGGGGGTGAGGATCAGCCCCAGCATTTT.

This clone has only a few counts. V gene TRBV20-1 combines with J gene TRBJ2-7; D remains unclear. The CDR3 is made up of 9 amino acids. V lost 8 bases and J lost 5, with 7 bases in between. Germline V gives CDR1 DFQATT, CDR2 SNEGSKA (reference sequence). The CDR3 loop reads CSFGDEQYF. CDR3 bases: TGCAGTTTCGGCGACGAGCAGTACTTC.

A few counts support this clone. The chain couples TRBV5-1 to TRBJ2-7, with D tentatively TRBD2 (6 bases). Per germline, CDR1 SGHRS and CDR2 YFSETQ. The CDR3 is 13 residues long. The V end was cut by 6 bases, the J end by 2 bases, with 12 bases between. CDR3 in DNA: TGCGCCAGCAAGGGGACTTCAACCTACGAGCAGTACTTC. It is translated as CASKGTSTYEQYF.

This clone is medium-sized (0.01 to 0.1%). The rearrangement links TRBV10-3 to TRBJ2-2; D unresolved. V lost 11 bases to trimming and J lost 2 bases, with 9 bases between them. The CDR3 extends over 12 amino acids. CDR1 and CDR2 (germline): ENHRY, SYGVKD. The CDR3 region is CAVGANTGELFF. CDR3 nucleotide sequence: TGTGCCGTAGGCGCTAACACCGGGGAGCTGTTTTTT.

The chain has TRBV6-6 and TRBJ2-3; the D call may be TRBD1 or TRBD2 (6 bases each). The CDR3 sequence is 13 residues long. Germline CDR1 MNHNY, CDR2 SVGAGI (reference sequence). The germline V and J ends were trimmed by 2 bases and 5 bases, with 8 bases remaining between them. CDR3: CASSYRGQDTQYF. The CDR3 DNA sequence: TGTGCCAGCAGTTACCGGGGGCAAGATACGCAGTATTTT.

This clone was detected a few times. V usage is TRBV30 and J usage is TRBJ2-3, with TRBD2 matching 11 bases. The CDR3 has 14 amino acids. Germline V gene lookup returns CDR1 GTSNPN and CDR2 SVGIG (reference sequence). Trimming took 2 bases from V and 5 from J; bases not matched to a gene: 3. DNA of the CDR3: TGTGCCTGGAGTACTAGCGGGAGTTTAGATACGCAGTATTTT. The encoded protein is CAWSTSGSLDTQYF. Filled out from reference TRBV30 and TRBJ2-3, the complete variable domain reads SQTIHQWPATLVQPVGSPLSLECTVEGTSNPNLYWYRQAAGRGLQLLFYSVGIGQISSEVPQNLSASRPQDRQFILSSKKLLLSDSGFYLCAWSTSGSLDTQYFGPGTRLTVL.

This clone has a handful of counts. The V call is TRBV2, the J call TRBJ2-1; D may be TRBD2 (5 bases). V gave up 3 bases and J gave up 8 bases, with 11 bases separating them. From germline, CDR1 is SNHLY and CDR2 FYNNEI. The CDR3 has 13 residues. CDR3 in amino acids: CASSETRAYEQFF. CDR3 DNA: TGTGCCAGCAGTGAGACGCGGGCGTATGAGCAGTTCTTC.

The V call is TRBV28, the J call TRBJ2-3, with D uncertain. V lost 6 bases and J 6 bases, leaving 7 bases between the germline ends. The germline V gene encodes CDR1 MDHEN and CDR2 SYDVKM. The CDR3 has 11 amino acids. For the CDR3, the DNA is TGTGCCAGCAGCCTCAGGGATACGCAGTATTTT. Translation: CASSLRDTQYF.

This clone was observed a single time. The chain carries TRBV7-2 and TRBJ2-5; D might be TRBD1 (8 bases). Germline loops: CDR1 SGHTA, CDR2 FQGNSA. This CDR3 has 15 residues. V lost 6 bases to trimming and J lost 4 bases, with 18 bases between them. The CDR3 coding sequence is TGTGCCAGCAGAGGGACACAGGGGGGGAGAGAGACCCAGTACTTC. Amino acid sequence: CASRGTQGGRETQYF.

This clone was observed a few times. The chain links TRBV5-4 to TRBJ2-7; D is ambiguous. The CDR3 extends over 14 amino acids. V was clipped by 4 bases and J by 0 bases, with 11 bases between them. Germline assignment: CDR1 SGHNT and CDR2 YYREEE (reference sequence). For the CDR3, the DNA is TGTGCCAGCAGCCCGGACGTCGGCTCCTACGAGCAGTACTTC. Translating gives CASSPDVGSYEQYF.

The rearrangement uses TRBV9 and TRBJ2-1; TRBD1 aligns across 10 bases. Trimming took 0 bases from V and 9 from J; bases not matched to a gene: 9. The CDR3 covers 16 residues. Per the germline V gene, CDR1 is SGDLS and CDR2 is YYNGEE. The CDR3: CASSVDMGQGSTEQFF. The DNA of the CDR3 is TGTGCCAGCAGCGTAGATATGGGACAGGGGAGTACTGAGCAGTTCTTC.

This chain uses TRBV28 with TRBJ2-3; D gene unclear. V lost 9 bases and J lost 1, with 8 bases in between. The CDR3 extends over 12 amino acids. Looked up from germline, CDR1 is MDHEN and CDR2 is SYDVKM. The DNA of the CDR3 is TGTGCCAGTTCCACTCGCACAGATACGCAGTATTTT. This codes for CASSTRTDTQYF.

This rearrangement joins TRBV2 to TRBJ2-7; D remains ambiguous. The CDR3 extends over 12 amino acids. Germline V gene data show CDR1 as SNHLY and CDR2 as FYNNEI. Deletions cut 8 bases from V and 2 bases from J, with 10 bases between. The DNA for the CDR3 is TGTGCCAGCGGTAGAACAACCTACGAGCAGTACTTC. Protein sequence: CASGRTTYEQYF. Filled out from reference TRBV2 and TRBJ2-7, the complete variable domain reads EPEVTQTPSHQVTQMGQEVILRCVPISNHLYFYWYRQILGQKVEFLVSFYNNEISEKSEIFDDQFSVERPDGSNFTLKIRSTKLEDSAMYFCASGRTTYEQYFGPGTRLTVT.

CDR3 bases: TGTGCCAGCAGCTTATATAGCGGGAGCACCTACAATGAGCAGTTCTTC. This encodes CASSLYSGSTYNEQFF. The rearrangement joins TRBV7-9 to TRBJ2-1; TRBD2 aligns across 9 bases. CDR1 is SEHNR and CDR2 is FQNEAQ in the germline V gene (reference sequence). V lost 2 bases, J lost 2 bases, and 4 bases stayed unmatched. The CDR3 is 16 amino acids.

This clone was seen a handful of times. The chain combines TRBV5-4 with TRBJ2-5; D is possibly TRBD1 or TRBD2 (6 bases each). V was pared by 3 bases and J by 4 bases, with 13 bases between. The germline V gene has CDR1 SGHNT and CDR2 YYREEE (reference sequence). This CDR3 spans 14 amino acids. CDR3 loop: CASSYRGPGETQYF. Here the CDR3 DNA reads TGTGCCAGCAGCTACCGGGGGCCGGGAGAGACCCAGTACTTC.

The V gene is TRBV29-1, the J gene TRBJ2-3; D is undetermined. The V gene lost 6 bases and the J gene lost 6 bases, with 7 bases spanning the gap. Per the germline V gene, CDR1 is SQVTM and CDR2 is ANQGSEA. The CDR3 loop spans 10 amino acids. DNA for the CDR3: TGCAGCGTGGTGTGGGATACGCAGTATTTT. Translation gives CSVVWDTQYF.

The CDR3 DNA reads TGTGCCTGGACCCCATACAATGAGCAGTTCTTC. Its protein is CAWTPYNEQFF. The chain links TRBV30 to TRBJ2-1; the D is unclear. Germline CDR1 reads GTSNPN; CDR2 reads SVGIG (reference sequence). Trimming stripped 4 bases from V and 4 bases from J, with 5 bases between. The CDR3 runs to 11 residues.